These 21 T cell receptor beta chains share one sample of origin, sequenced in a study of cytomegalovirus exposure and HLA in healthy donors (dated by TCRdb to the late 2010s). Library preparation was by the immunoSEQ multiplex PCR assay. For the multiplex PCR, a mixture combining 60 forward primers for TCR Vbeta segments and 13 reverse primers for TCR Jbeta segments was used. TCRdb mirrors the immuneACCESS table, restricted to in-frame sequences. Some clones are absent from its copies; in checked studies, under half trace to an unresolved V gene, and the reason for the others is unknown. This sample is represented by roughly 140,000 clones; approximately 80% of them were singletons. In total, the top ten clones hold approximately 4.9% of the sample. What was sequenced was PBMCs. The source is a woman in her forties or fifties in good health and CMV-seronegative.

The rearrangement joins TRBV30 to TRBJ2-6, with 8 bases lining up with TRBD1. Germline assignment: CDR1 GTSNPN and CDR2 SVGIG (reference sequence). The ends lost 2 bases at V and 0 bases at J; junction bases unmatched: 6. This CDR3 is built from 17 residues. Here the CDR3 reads CAWSPRTGNSGANVLTF. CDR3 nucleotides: TGTGCCTGGAGTCCAAGGACAGGGAACTCTGGGGCCAACGTCCTGACTTTC.

CDR3 DNA: TGTGCCAGCAGCCAAGAAGTAGCGAGCTCCTACGAGCAGTACTTC. Amino acid sequence: CASSQEVASSYEQYF. The chain recombines TRBV4-2 with TRBJ2-7; D is possibly TRBD2 (5 bases). V lost 0 bases to trimming and J lost 0 bases, with 9 bases between them. The germline gives CDR1 LGHNA, CDR2 YNFKEQ. This CDR3 spans 15 amino acids.

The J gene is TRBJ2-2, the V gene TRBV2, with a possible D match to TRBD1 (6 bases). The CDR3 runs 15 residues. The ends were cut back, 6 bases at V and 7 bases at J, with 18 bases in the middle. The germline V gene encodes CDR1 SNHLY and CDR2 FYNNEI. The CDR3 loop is CASSMGHRGNGELFF. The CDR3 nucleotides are TGTGCCAGCAGCATGGGACATCGTGGGAACGGGGAGCTGTTTTTT.

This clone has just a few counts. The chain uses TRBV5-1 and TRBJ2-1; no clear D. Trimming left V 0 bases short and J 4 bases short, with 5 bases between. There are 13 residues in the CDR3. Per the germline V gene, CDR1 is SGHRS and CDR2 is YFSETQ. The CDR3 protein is CASSLVGYNEQFF. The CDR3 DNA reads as TGCGCCAGCAGCTTGGTCGGGTACAATGAGCAGTTCTTC.

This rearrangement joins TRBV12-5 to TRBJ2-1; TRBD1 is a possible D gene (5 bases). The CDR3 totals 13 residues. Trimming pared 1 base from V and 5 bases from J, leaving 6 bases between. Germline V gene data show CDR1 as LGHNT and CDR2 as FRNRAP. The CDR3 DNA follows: TGTGCTAGTGGTTTGGGACAGCACAATGAGCAGTTCTTC. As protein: CASGLGQHNEQFF. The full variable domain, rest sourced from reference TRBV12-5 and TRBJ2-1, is DARVTQTPRHKVTEMGQEVTMRCQPILGHNTVFWYRQTMMQGLELLAYFRNRAPLDDSGMPKDRFSAEMPDATLATLKIQPSEPRDSAVYFCASGLGQHNEQFFGPGTRLTVL.

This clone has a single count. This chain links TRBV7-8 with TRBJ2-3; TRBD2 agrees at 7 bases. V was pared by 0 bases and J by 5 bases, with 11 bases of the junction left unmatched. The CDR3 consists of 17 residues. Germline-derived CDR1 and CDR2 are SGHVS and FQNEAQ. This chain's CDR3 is CASSLAIRGREKDTQYF. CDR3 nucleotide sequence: TGTGCCAGCAGCTTAGCGATCCGGGGGAGGGAAAAAGATACGCAGTATTTT.

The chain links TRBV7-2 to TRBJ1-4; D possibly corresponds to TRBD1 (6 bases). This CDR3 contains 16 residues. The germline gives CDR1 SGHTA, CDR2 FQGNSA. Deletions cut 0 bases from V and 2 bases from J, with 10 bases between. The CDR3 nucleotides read TGTGCCAGCAGCTTAGCAGGGGGACGGACTAATGAAAAACTGTTTTTT. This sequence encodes CASSLAGGRTNEKLFF. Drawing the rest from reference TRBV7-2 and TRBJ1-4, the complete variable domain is GAGVSQSPSNKVTEKGKDVELRCDPISGHTALYWYRQSLGQGLEFLIYFQGNSAPDKSGLPSDRFSAERTGGSVSTLTIQRTQQEDSAVYLCASSLAGGRTNEKLFFGSGTQLSVL.

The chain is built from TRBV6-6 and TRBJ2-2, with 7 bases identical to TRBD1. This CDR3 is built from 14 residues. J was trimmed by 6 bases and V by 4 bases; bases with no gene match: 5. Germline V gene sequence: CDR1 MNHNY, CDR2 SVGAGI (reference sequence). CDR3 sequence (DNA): TGTGCCAGCAGTTTAATACAGGGGCCCGGGGAGCTGTTTTTT. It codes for CASSLIQGPGELFF.

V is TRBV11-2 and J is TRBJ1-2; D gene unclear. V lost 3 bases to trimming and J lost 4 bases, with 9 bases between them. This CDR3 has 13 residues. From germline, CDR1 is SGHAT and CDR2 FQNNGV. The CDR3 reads CASSFGTVYGYTF. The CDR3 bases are TGTGCCAGCAGCTTTGGTACAGTCTATGGCTACACCTTC.

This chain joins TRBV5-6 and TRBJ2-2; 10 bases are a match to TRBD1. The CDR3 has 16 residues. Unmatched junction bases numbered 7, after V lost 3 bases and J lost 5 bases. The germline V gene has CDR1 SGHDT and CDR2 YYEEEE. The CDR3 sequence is CASSWRDRGLTGELFF. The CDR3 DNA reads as TGTGCCAGCAGCTGGAGGGACAGGGGCCTAACCGGGGAGCTGTTTTTT. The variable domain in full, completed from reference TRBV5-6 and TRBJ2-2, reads DAGVTQSPTHLIKTRGQQVTLRCSPKSGHDTVSWYQQALGQGPQFIFQYYEEEERQRGNFPDRFSGHQFPNYSSELNVNALLLGDSALYLCASSWRDRGLTGELFFGEGSRLTVL.

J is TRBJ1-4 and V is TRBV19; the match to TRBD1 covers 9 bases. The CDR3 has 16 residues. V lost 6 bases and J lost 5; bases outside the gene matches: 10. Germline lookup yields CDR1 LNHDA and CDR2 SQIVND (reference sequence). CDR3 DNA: TGTGCCAGTAGGGTAACAGGGGGCGAATGGAATGAAAAACTGTTTTTT. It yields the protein CASRVTGGEWNEKLFF.

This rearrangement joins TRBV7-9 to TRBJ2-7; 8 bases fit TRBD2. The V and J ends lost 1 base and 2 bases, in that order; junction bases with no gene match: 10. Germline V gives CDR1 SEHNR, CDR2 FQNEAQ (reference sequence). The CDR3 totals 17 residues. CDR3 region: CASSLGLGTSGAYEQYF. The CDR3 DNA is TGTGCCAGCAGCTTAGGTTTAGGAACTAGCGGCGCCTACGAGCAGTACTTC. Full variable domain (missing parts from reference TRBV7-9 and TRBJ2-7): DTGVSQNPRHKITKRGQNVTFRCDPISEHNRLYWYRQTLGQGPEFLTYFQNEAQLEKSRLLSDRFSAERPKGSFSTLEIQRTEQGDSAMYLCASSLGLGTSGAYEQYFGPGTRLTVT.

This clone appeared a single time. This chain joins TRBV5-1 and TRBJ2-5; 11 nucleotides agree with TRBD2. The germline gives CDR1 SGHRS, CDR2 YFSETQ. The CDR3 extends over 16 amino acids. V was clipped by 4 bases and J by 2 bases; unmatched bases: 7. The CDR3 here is CASSLGGLAVQETQYF. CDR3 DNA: TGCGCCAGCAGCCTCGGGGGACTAGCGGTTCAAGAGACCCAGTACTTC.

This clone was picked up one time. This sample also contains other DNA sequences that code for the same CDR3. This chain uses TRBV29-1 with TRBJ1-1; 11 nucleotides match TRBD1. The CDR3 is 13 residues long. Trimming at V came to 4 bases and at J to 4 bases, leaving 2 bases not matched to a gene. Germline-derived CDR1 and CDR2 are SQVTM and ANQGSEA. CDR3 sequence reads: CSVGGQGGTEAFF. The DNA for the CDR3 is TGCAGCGTTGGGGGACAGGGGGGCACTGAAGCTTTCTTT.

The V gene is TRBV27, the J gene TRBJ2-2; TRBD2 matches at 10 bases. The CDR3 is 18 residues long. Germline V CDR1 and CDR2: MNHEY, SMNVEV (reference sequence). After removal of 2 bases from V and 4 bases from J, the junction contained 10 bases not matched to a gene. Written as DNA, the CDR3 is TGTGCCAGCAGTTTACGAACAGCGGGGGGGCCGGGCACCGGGGAGCTGTTTTTT. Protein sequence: CASSLRTAGGPGTGELFF.

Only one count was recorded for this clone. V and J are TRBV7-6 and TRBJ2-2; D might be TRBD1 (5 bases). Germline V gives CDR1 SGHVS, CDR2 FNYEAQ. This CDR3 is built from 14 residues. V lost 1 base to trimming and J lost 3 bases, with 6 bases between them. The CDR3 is CASSLEGDTGELFF. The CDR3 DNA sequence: TGTGCCAGCAGCTTAGAAGGGGACACCGGGGAGCTGTTTTTT.

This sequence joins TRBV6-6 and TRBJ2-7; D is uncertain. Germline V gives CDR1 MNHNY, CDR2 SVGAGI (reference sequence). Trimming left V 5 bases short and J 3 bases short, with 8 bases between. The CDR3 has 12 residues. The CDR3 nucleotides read TGTGCCAGCAGTCCCTCTAACTACGAGCAGTACTTC. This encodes CASSPSNYEQYF.

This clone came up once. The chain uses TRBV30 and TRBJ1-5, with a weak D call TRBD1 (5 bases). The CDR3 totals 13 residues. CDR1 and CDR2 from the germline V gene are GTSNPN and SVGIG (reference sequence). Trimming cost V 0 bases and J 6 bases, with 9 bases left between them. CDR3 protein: CAWSVRGGQPQHF. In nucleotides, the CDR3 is TGTGCCTGGAGTGTTCGGGGGGGTCAGCCCCAGCATTTT. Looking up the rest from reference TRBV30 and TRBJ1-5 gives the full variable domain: SQTIHQWPATLVQPVGSPLSLECTVEGTSNPNLYWYRQAAGRGLQLLFYSVGIGQISSEVPQNLSASRPQDRQFILSSKKLLLSDSGFYLCAWSVRGGQPQHFGDGTRLSIL.

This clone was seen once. The CDR3 DNA follows: TGTGCCAGCAGTGACCTGGACAGGGTGGACTATGGCTACACCTTC. Encoded protein: CASSDLDRVDYGYTF. The chain is built from TRBV25-1 and TRBJ1-2; 8 bases match TRBD1. The junction had 6 bases not matched to a gene; V was cut back by 3 bases and J by 3 bases. Germline V gene sequence: CDR1 MGHDK, CDR2 SYGVNS. This CDR3 is 15 amino acids long.

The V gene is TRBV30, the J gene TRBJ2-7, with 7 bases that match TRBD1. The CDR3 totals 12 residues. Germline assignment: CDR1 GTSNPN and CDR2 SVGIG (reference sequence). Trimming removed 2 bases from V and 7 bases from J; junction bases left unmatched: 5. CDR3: CAWSTTGLEQYF. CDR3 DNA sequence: TGTGCCTGGAGTACGACAGGGCTGGAGCAGTACTTC. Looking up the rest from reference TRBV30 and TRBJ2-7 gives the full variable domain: SQTIHQWPATLVQPVGSPLSLECTVEGTSNPNLYWYRQAAGRGLQLLFYSVGIGQISSEVPQNLSASRPQDRQFILSSKKLLLSDSGFYLCAWSTTGLEQYFGPGTRLTVT.

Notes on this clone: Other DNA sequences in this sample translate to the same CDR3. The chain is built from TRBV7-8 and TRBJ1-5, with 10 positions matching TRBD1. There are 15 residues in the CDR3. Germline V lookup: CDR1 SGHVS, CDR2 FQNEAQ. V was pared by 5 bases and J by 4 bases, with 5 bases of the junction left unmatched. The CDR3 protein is CASSTRTGGNQPQHF. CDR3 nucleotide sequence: TGTGCCAGCAGCACCAGGACAGGGGGGAATCAGCCCCAGCATTTT.